Below, 5 T cell receptor beta chains from the same sample are listed, as sequenced in a study of T-cell memory formation after mild COVID-19. TCRdb recomputed calls from the 5' RACE reads with MiXCR, one row per CDR3 protein. There are 400,000 or so distinct CDR3 sequences in the sample; roughly 20% occur only once, and 8.4% lies in the top ten. The source material was PBMCs or a T cell subset sorted from them (not recorded which). These receptors all come from an adult woman who had mild COVID-19 (a few samples of this study predate the infection). Cell type and time point are not known.

This clonotype was seen a handful of times. The chain combines TRBV20-1 with TRBJ1-2, with unresolved D. V was shortened by 6 bases and J by 6 bases, with 14 bases between the two germline ends. This CDR3 is built from 12 residues. Germline assignment: CDR1 DFQATT and CDR2 SNEGSKA (reference sequence). For the CDR3, the DNA is TGCAGTGCCATCGGGCCCCGAGATGGCTACACCTTC. Amino acids: CSAIGPRDGYTF.

J is TRBJ2-3 and V is TRBV4-1, with D possibly matching TRBD2 (6 bases). Germline values: CDR1 MGHRA, CDR2 YSYEKL. The CDR3 loop spans 13 amino acids. V was cut by 4 bases and J by 2 bases, with 7 bases left in between. The CDR3 protein is CASSRGVTDTQYF. CDR3 coding DNA: TGCGCCAGCAGCCGGGGGGTCACAGATACGCAGTATTTT.

There are many counts of this clonotype. The chain combines TRBV11-3 with TRBJ2-3, with unresolved D. Per the germline V gene, CDR1 is SGHNT and CDR2 is YENEEA. This CDR3 is built from 17 residues. V gave up 5 bases and J gave up 0 bases, with 18 bases separating them. The CDR3 loop is CASSPMRGSSSTDTQYF. CDR3 DNA: TGTGCCAGCAGCCCGATGAGAGGTTCGTCGAGCACAGATACGCAGTATTTT.

This chain uses TRBV24-1 with TRBJ2-3; 10 positions match TRBD1. Unmatched junction bases numbered 4, after V lost 10 bases and J lost 1 base. Germline V gene lookup returns CDR1 KGHDR and CDR2 SFDVKD. This CDR3 spans 14 amino acids. The CDR3 coding sequence is TGTGCCACTCCGGGACAGGGGCGCACAGATACGCAGTATTTT. Translation gives CATPGQGRTDTQYF.

This chain joins TRBV4-3 and TRBJ2-1, with unresolved D. Trimming stripped 0 bases from V and 0 bases from J, with 9 bases between. This CDR3 spans 16 amino acids. Germline values: CDR1 LGHNA, CDR2 YSLEER. For the CDR3, the DNA is TGCGCCAGCAGCCAAGATCTCAGGAGCTCCTACAATGAGCAGTTCTTC. Its protein is CASSQDLRSSYNEQFF.